Below, 27 T cell receptor beta chains from the same sample are listed, as sequenced in a study of cytomegalovirus exposure and HLA in healthy donors. The primer mix had 60 Vbeta and 13 Jbeta primers. Profiling relied on immunoSEQ multiplex PCR, and the TCRdb table lists in-frame clones only, not all of them. This sample carries approximately 110,000 clones, 76% of them seen once, and the ten largest clones take about 1.8%. The material sequenced was PBMCs. The receptors originated from a middle-aged man in good health and CMV-seronegative.

The chain links TRBV30 to TRBJ1-5, with 7 bases fitting TRBD1. J was trimmed by 6 bases and V by 1 base; bases with no gene match: 9. The CDR3 is 15 amino acids. Germline assignment: CDR1 GTSNPN and CDR2 SVGIG (reference sequence). This CDR3 reads CAWSARQGPGQPQHF. DNA for the CDR3: TGTGCCTGGAGTGCTAGACAGGGTCCAGGTCAGCCCCAGCATTTT.

This chain connects TRBV5-1 to TRBJ2-3; 7 nucleotides align to TRBD1. Per germline, CDR1 SGHRS and CDR2 YFSETQ. J gave up 1 base and V 6 bases, and 5 bases lay outside the gene matches. This CDR3 has 14 amino acids. The CDR3 DNA sequence: TGCGCCAGCAAACAGGGGTATGGCACAGATACGCAGTATTTT. It yields the protein CASKQGYGTDTQYF.

The genes are TRBV7-6 and TRBJ2-1; no clear D gene. The V end was cut by 5 bases, the J end by 4 bases, with 9 bases between. Germline V CDR1 and CDR2: SGHVS, FNYEAQ. There are 13 residues in the CDR3. Written as DNA, the CDR3 is TGTGCCAGCAGCGTTAGCAATTACAATGAGCAGTTCTTC. Protein product: CASSVSNYNEQFF.

This clone has only a few counts. V gene TRBV29-1 combines with J gene TRBJ2-3, with 11 positions matching TRBD2. After removal of 4 bases from V and 1 base from J, the junction contained 10 bases not matched to a gene. The CDR3 consists of 17 residues. Germline V gene lookup returns CDR1 SQVTM and CDR2 ANQGSEA. For the CDR3, the DNA is TGCAGCGTTGTGCGGGCTAGCGGGGGGTCGGGCACAGATACGCAGTATTTT. Its translation: CSVVRASGGSGTDTQYF.

This clone was counted a single time. The chain links TRBV19 to TRBJ1-3, with D perhaps TRBD1 (5 bases). This CDR3 spans 16 amino acids. From germline, CDR1 is LNHDA and CDR2 SQIVND (reference sequence). The V end was cut by 5 bases, the J end by 0 bases, with 14 bases between. CDR3 loop: CASSAGRRGSGNTIYF. The DNA for the CDR3 is TGTGCCAGTAGTGCAGGCAGGAGGGGCTCTGGAAACACCATATATTTT.

This chain joins TRBV11-2 and TRBJ1-4; D is possibly TRBD1 (6 bases). The CDR3 has 15 amino acids. Looked up from germline, CDR1 is SGHAT and CDR2 is FQNNGV. V gave up 0 bases and J gave up 8 bases, with 13 bases separating them. The CDR3 protein is CASSLDTGSGEKLFF. The CDR3 DNA is TGTGCCAGCAGCTTAGATACAGGGTCGGGGGAAAAACTGTTTTTT. Supplemented by reference TRBV11-2 and TRBJ1-4, the full variable domain reads EAGVAQSPRYKIIEKRQSVAFWCNPISGHATLYWYQQILGQGPKLLIQFQNNGVVDDSQLPKDRFSAERLKGVDSTLKIQPAKLEDSAVYLCASSLDTGSGEKLFFGSGTQLSVL.

This chain uses TRBV28 with TRBJ1-2, with D possibly TRBD1 on 5 matching bases. Trimming stripped 5 bases from V and 8 bases from J, with 12 bases between. The germline CDR1 and CDR2 sequences are MDHEN and SYDVKM. The CDR3 has 12 amino acids. The CDR3 nucleotides read TGTGCCAGCAGTGGGGGGGTGGTGGGCTACACCTTC. Translated, it gives CASSGGVVGYTF.

This clone was observed a few times. CDR3 nucleotide sequence: TGTGCCATCAAAACGACAGGAGACACTGAAGCTTTCTTT. Amino acid sequence: CAIKTTGDTEAFF. The chain uses TRBV10-3 and TRBJ1-1, with D perhaps TRBD1 (6 bases). V was clipped by 7 bases and J by 3 bases, with 12 bases between them. The germline V gene has CDR1 ENHRY and CDR2 SYGVKD. The CDR3 loop spans 13 amino acids.

The rearrangement links TRBV18 to TRBJ2-6, with TRBD2 matching 8 bases. The V and J ends lost 2 bases and 0 bases, in that order; junction bases with no gene match: 3. The length of the CDR3 is 17 residues. CDR1 and CDR2 from the germline V gene are KGHSH and LQKENI. CDR3 loop: CASSPIAGNSGANVLTF. As DNA, the CDR3 is TGTGCCAGCTCACCAATAGCGGGGAACTCTGGGGCCAACGTCCTGACTTTC.

The chain combines TRBV6-1 with TRBJ1-1, with D uncertain. Germline V CDR1 and CDR2: MNHNS, SASEGT. With 0 bases removed from V and 2 bases from J, the gap between germline ends came to 4 bases. The CDR3 extends over 13 amino acids. The CDR3 DNA reads TGTGCCAGCAGTGAAGCGGGCAACACTGAAGCTTTCTTT. It codes for CASSEAGNTEAFF.

DNA of the CDR3: TGCGCCAGCAGCCAAGATCGGGAGCTGGCGGAGACCCAGTACTTC. The encoded protein is CASSQDRELAETQYF. The chain joins TRBV4-1 to TRBJ2-5; a weak D match, TRBD2 (6 bases). CDR1 MGHRA and CDR2 YSYEKL come from the germline V gene. The CDR3 has 15 amino acids. V shed 0 bases and J shed 5 bases, with 13 bases lying between them.

This chain uses TRBV19 with TRBJ1-6; maybe TRBD1 (6 bases). The germline V gene has CDR1 LNHDA and CDR2 SQIVND (reference sequence). Trimming took off 3 bases at V and 9 bases at J, with 9 bases between the two ends. The CDR3 is 13 residues long. The CDR3 DNA follows: TGTGCCAGTAGTATTGAGGACAGTTCACCCCTCCACTTT. Translated, it gives CASSIEDSSPLHF. The full variable domain, its missing parts supplied by reference TRBV19 and TRBJ1-6, is DGGITQSPKYLFRKEGQNVTLSCEQNLNHDAMYWYRQDPGQGLRLIYYSQIVNDFQKGDIAEGYSVSREKKESFPLTVTSAQKNPTAFYLCASSIEDSSPLHFGNGTRLTVT.

The chain carries TRBV4-2 and TRBJ1-2, with TRBD1 matching 7 bases. J was trimmed by 8 bases and V by 1 base; bases with no gene match: 10. The CDR3 covers 15 residues. CDR1 is LGHNA, CDR2 YNFKEQ, per germline. CDR3 DNA: TGTGCCAGCAGCCAAGCTGACAGGGAGCGACGGGGCTACACCTTC. This translates into CASSQADRERRGYTF.

V usage is TRBV28 and J usage is TRBJ2-7, with 15 bases matching TRBD2. The CDR3 is made up of 19 amino acids. The junction had 18 bases not matched to a gene; V was cut back by 5 bases and J by 7 bases. CDR1 MDHEN and CDR2 SYDVKM come from the germline V gene. The CDR3 here is CASSRLPGTSGGPRGEQYV. DNA for the CDR3: TGTGCCAGCAGTCGCCTCCCCGGGACTAGCGGGGGGCCCCGGGGTGAGCAGTACGTC.

The chain combines TRBV10-3 with TRBJ1-1, with D perhaps TRBD1 (5 bases). V lost 7 bases, J lost 1 base, and 10 bases lay in between. Germline assignment: CDR1 ENHRY and CDR2 SYGVKD. The CDR3 extends over 13 amino acids. The CDR3 DNA follows: TGTGCCATCAAGCGACAGACGAACACTGAAGCTTTCTTT. Amino acids: CAIKRQTNTEAFF.

In its sample, this clone was seen a few times. V usage is TRBV6-6 and J usage is TRBJ1-1; D is unresolved. The CDR3 totals 12 residues. Germline V gives CDR1 MNHNY, CDR2 SVGAGI (reference sequence). The ends were cut back, 7 bases at V and 4 bases at J, with 10 bases in the middle. This chain's CDR3 is CASMGSVTEAFF. CDR3 bases: TGTGCCAGCATGGGCTCGGTCACTGAAGCTTTCTTT.

Here the CDR3 reads CASSLVADSSHEQFF. DNA for the CDR3: TGTGCCAGCAGCTTAGTTGCGGACTCGTCCCATGAGCAGTTCTTC. This chain uses TRBV7-6 with TRBJ2-1; a weak D match, TRBD2 (5 bases). The CDR3 extends over 15 amino acids. Germline CDR1 is SGHVS and CDR2 is FNYEAQ. Trimming shortened V by 1 base and J by 8 bases, and 15 bases separated the two germline ends.

V gene TRBV7-9 combines with J gene TRBJ2-3; 8 nucleotides line up with TRBD1. The germline V gene encodes CDR1 SEHNR and CDR2 FQNEAQ (reference sequence). V was pared by 5 bases and J by 4 bases, with 5 bases of the junction left unmatched. CDR3 length: 14 amino acids. The CDR3 bases are TGTGCCAGCAGCCCCAGGGGGCAAGCAGATACGCAGTATTTT. It specifies CASSPRGQADTQYF.

This clone was seen once. Germline and junction disagree at one end, which may indicate a read error. The chain is built from TRBV5-4 and TRBJ1-2, with TRBD1 matching over 8 bases. CDR3 size: 14 residues. Germline V gene sequence: CDR1 SGHNT, CDR2 YYREEE (reference sequence). CDR3 loop: CASSHTGGNCGYTF. The CDR3 coding sequence is TGTGCCAGCAGCCATACAGGGGGTAACTGTGGCTACACCTTC.

The V gene is TRBV10-3, the J gene TRBJ2-1, with 10 bases matching TRBD2. V dropped 0 bases and J dropped 7; count of bases not matched to a gene: 9. CDR3 length equals 17 residues. The germline gives CDR1 ENHRY, CDR2 SYGVKD. CDR3 DNA sequence: TGTGCCATCAGTGAGTCGACAGGGAGCGGGGGGGCAAATGAGCAGTTCTTC. It specifies CAISESTGSGGANEQFF.

This clone was recorded once. Other DNA sequences within the sample encode an identical CDR3. DNA of the CDR3: TGTGCCAGCACCCGGACAGGAGGCGAGAACAATTCGCCCCTCCACTTT. Translated: CASTRTGGENNSPLHF. The chain carries TRBV21-1 and TRBJ1-6; TRBD1, the D gene given by the table, was not confirmed from the DNA. TRBV21-1 is a pseudogene locus. There are 16 residues in the CDR3.

The rearrangement joins TRBV25-1 to TRBJ1-2; D perhaps matches TRBD1 (5 bases). This CDR3 region has 12 residues. The V end lost 4 bases, the J end lost 7 bases, and 10 bases lay between the germline ends. Germline CDR1 MGHDK, CDR2 SYGVNS. The DNA of the CDR3 is TGTGCCAGCAGTGGGGGGGTTGGTGGCTACACCTTC. This translates into CASSGGVGGYTF.

The gene calls are TRBV7-2 and TRBJ1-3; 7 nucleotides agree with TRBD1. Trimming took 1 base from V and 2 from J; bases not matched to a gene: 8. CDR1 and CDR2 from the germline V gene are SGHTA and FQGNSA. The CDR3 covers 17 residues. The CDR3 protein is CASSLGTGFSTGNTIYF. In nucleotides, the CDR3 is TGTGCCAGCAGCTTAGGGACAGGCTTTTCCACTGGAAACACCATATATTTT.

The chain combines TRBV4-3 with TRBJ2-1, with 16 bases identical to TRBD2. Unmatched junction bases numbered 11, after V lost 0 bases and J lost 9 bases. This CDR3 has 19 amino acids. CDR1 is LGHNA and CDR2 is YSLEER in the germline V gene. The CDR3 bases are TGCGCCAGCAGCCAAGAGGGTCCGGGACTAGCGGGGGGGAGGGGTGAGCAGTTCTTC. This encodes CASSQEGPGLAGGRGEQFF.

The genes are TRBV7-2 and TRBJ1-2; maybe TRBD1 (5 bases). V was clipped by 2 bases and J by 3 bases, with 7 bases between them. The CDR3 runs 13 residues. Per the germline V gene, CDR1 is SGHTA and CDR2 is FQGNSA. CDR3 sequence (DNA): TGTGCCAGCAGCTTACAGGGATACTATGGCTACACCTTC. Protein product: CASSLQGYYGYTF.

The rearrangement uses TRBV6-6 and TRBJ1-2, with D perhaps matching TRBD1 (6 bases). The CDR3 loop spans 15 amino acids. V lost 4 bases to trimming and J lost 5 bases, with 17 bases between them. CDR1 MNHNY and CDR2 SVGAGI come from the germline V gene (reference sequence). The CDR3 is CASSSAPDSQYGYTF. CDR3 nucleotides: TGTGCCAGCAGTTCCGCCCCGGACAGCCAATATGGCTACACCTTC.

The rearrangement links TRBV5-4 to TRBJ2-3, with 16 bases aligning to TRBD2. V shed 4 bases and J 0 bases; nucleotides not matched to a gene: 5. The CDR3 is 18 amino acids. From germline, CDR1 is SGHNT and CDR2 YYREEE (reference sequence). CDR3 region: CASSPGTSGGGSTDTQYF. CDR3 coding DNA: TGTGCCAGCAGCCCAGGGACTAGCGGGGGGGGTAGCACAGATACGCAGTATTTT.